These 27 T cell receptor beta chains originate from one sample sequenced in a study of OX40 agonist ivuxolimab in advanced cancers. Produced via immunoSEQ multiplex PCR; TCRdb's table is partial and in-frame only. The top ten hold more than 0.65% of the sample, which has around 50,000 clones, 70% to 90% seen once. The input for sequencing was CD4+ or CD8+ T cells sorted from blood, taken in a trial of the OX40 agonist ivuxolimab. The receptor source for this set is an adult with an advanced solid tumor such as melanoma, head and neck, liver or kidney cancer.

This chain links TRBV7-8 with TRBJ2-1, with a tentative D call TRBD2 (5 bases). CDR1 is SGHVS, CDR2 FQNEAQ, per germline. Trimming took 6 bases from V and 3 from J, leaving 15 bases between them. The CDR3 is 15 amino acids. The CDR3 DNA reads TGTGCCAGCAGGCCAGCGAGGGCGGGCTACAATGAGCAGTTCTTC. Its translation: CASRPARAGYNEQFF.

Points on this clone: The junction does not match germline at one end; this may be a read error. This sequence joins TRBV2 and TRBJ2-7; perhaps TRBD1 as D (5 bases). The germline V gene has CDR1 SNHLY and CDR2 FYNNEI. There are 14 residues in the CDR3. The CDR3 spells CASSEDTLGLRGYF. CDR3 nucleotides: TGTGCCAGCAGCGAAGACACTCTAGGTTTAAGGGGGTACTTC.

The chain employs TRBV6-6 and TRBJ1-1; no reliable D call. The V gene's germline CDR1 is MNHNY and CDR2 SVGAGI (reference sequence). This CDR3 is 14 amino acids long. V shed 0 bases and J shed 3 bases, with 8 bases lying between them. CDR3 in DNA: TGTGCCAGCAGTTACTCGGGGTTAGACACTGAAGCTTTCTTT. It encodes CASSYSGLDTEAFF.

This rearrangement joins TRBV11-2 to TRBJ2-1; 8 bases match TRBD2. V shed 0 bases, J shed 9 bases, and the junction held 7 bases outside the gene matches. The CDR3 length is 15 residues. Per germline, CDR1 SGHAT and CDR2 FQNNGV. CDR3 loop: CASSLERTSLFEQFF. Here the CDR3 DNA reads TGTGCCAGCAGCTTAGAGAGGACTAGCCTGTTTGAGCAGTTCTTC.

This clone turned up a few times. The chain uses TRBV29-1 and TRBJ1-1; D is ambiguous. This CDR3 is built from 13 residues. From germline, CDR1 is SQVTM and CDR2 ANQGSEA. Trimming pared 5 bases from V and 0 bases from J, leaving 10 bases between. The CDR3 loop is CSVLKALNTEAFF. Written as DNA, the CDR3 is TGCAGCGTTCTGAAGGCACTGAACACTGAAGCTTTCTTT.

This chain links TRBV6-1 with TRBJ1-1; D remains unclear. With 5 bases removed from V and 4 bases from J, the gap between germline ends came to 11 bases. Germline V CDR1 and CDR2: MNHNS, SASEGT. The CDR3 consists of 13 residues. The CDR3 reads CASSQEVTTEAFF. The CDR3 DNA sequence: TGTGCCAGCAGTCAGGAAGTTACCACTGAAGCTTTCTTT.

The chain links TRBV19 to TRBJ2-1; TRBD1 agrees at 7 bases. The ends lost 4 bases at V and 4 bases at J; junction bases unmatched: 4. Per the germline V gene, CDR1 is LNHDA and CDR2 is SQIVND (reference sequence). This CDR3 has 14 amino acids. CDR3 region: CASSNYRGYNEQFF. For the CDR3, the DNA is TGTGCCAGTAGTAACTACAGGGGATACAATGAGCAGTTCTTC.

This chain links TRBV5-6 with TRBJ2-2; 9 bases agree with TRBD1. Per the germline V gene, CDR1 is SGHDT and CDR2 is YYEEEE. The trim removed 5 bases at V and 4 bases at J, leaving 9 bases unmatched. The CDR3 sequence is 16 residues long. In DNA form, the CDR3 reads TGTGCCAGCAGGAACTACGGACAGGGGACCACCGGGGAGCTGTTTTTT. It specifies CASRNYGQGTTGELFF.

The gene calls are TRBV19 and TRBJ1-4, with 10 bases aligning to TRBD1. V lost 11 bases to trimming and J lost 0 bases; unmatched junction nucleotides: 15. CDR3 length equals 18 residues. Germline V CDR1 and CDR2: LNHDA, SQIVND (reference sequence). CDR3 bases: TGTGCCGGTCCGGGACAGGGGAAATCTGGGTCAACTAATGAAAAACTGTTTTTT. It yields the protein CAGPGQGKSGSTNEKLFF.

This chain uses TRBV2 with TRBJ2-5, with TRBD2 as a possible D gene (6 bases). Germline CDR1 is SNHLY and CDR2 is FYNNEI. Trimming removed 6 bases from V and 9 bases from J, with 17 bases in between. This CDR3 has 13 residues. CDR3 protein: CASRGTVGAAQYF. The CDR3 region has the DNA TGTGCCAGCAGGGGGACTGTCGGGGCGGCCCAGTACTTC. Based on the CDR3 plus reference TRBV2 and TRBJ2-5, the full variable domain is EPEVTQTPSHQVTQMGQEVILRCVPISNHLYFYWYRQILGQKVEFLVSFYNNEISEKSEIFDDQFSVERPDGSNFTLKIRSTKLEDSAMYFCASRGTVGAAQYFGPGTRLLVL.

The chain carries TRBV7-9 and TRBJ2-4; tentatively, D is TRBD1 (6 bases). V lost 5 bases, J lost 1 base, and 9 bases lay in between. Germline CDR1 SEHNR, CDR2 FQNEAQ (reference sequence). The CDR3 loop spans 14 amino acids. The CDR3 nucleotides are TGTGCCAGCAGCACAGGGTATGCCAAAAACATTCAGTACTTC. Protein: CASSTGYAKNIQYF.

The rearrangement links TRBV19 to TRBJ2-7; weak D call: TRBD1 (6 bases). This CDR3 comprises 13 residues. V lost 6 bases and J lost 0, with 9 bases in between. Germline V gene data show CDR1 as LNHDA and CDR2 as SQIVND (reference sequence). CDR3 sequence (DNA): TGTGCCAGTAGCCTCAGGGGCTCCTACGAGCAGTACTTC. Translating it yields CASSLRGSYEQYF.

For the CDR3, the DNA is TGTGCCAGCAGCCAAAGGGTTTTGGGGGAGCAGTACTTC. This encodes CASSQRVLGEQYF. The genes are TRBV14 and TRBJ2-7; D is undetermined. The CDR3 has 13 residues. The V end lost 2 bases, the J end lost 7 bases, and 12 bases lay between the germline ends. Germline CDR1 and CDR2: SGHDN and FVKESK.

This clone was counted a few times. CDR3 residues: CASSPQGPGSGQPQHF. The CDR3 DNA reads as TGTGCCAGCTCACCACAGGGCCCCGGTTCAGGTCAGCCCCAGCATTTT. This rearrangement joins TRBV18 to TRBJ1-5; no clear D. Per the germline V gene, CDR1 is KGHSH and CDR2 is LQKENI. The CDR3 is 16 residues long. The V end was cut by 1 base, the J end by 6 bases, with 16 bases between.

The CDR3 region is CASSRRLASEQYF. CDR3 DNA sequence: TGTGCCAGCAGCCGTAGACTAGCTTCCGAGCAGTACTTC. The chain employs TRBV2 and TRBJ2-7, with TRBD2 identical over 7 bases. Germline V lookup: CDR1 SNHLY, CDR2 FYNNEI. With V trimmed by 6 bases and J by 6 bases, 8 bases remained unmatched. The CDR3 sequence is 13 residues long.

J is TRBJ2-2 and V is TRBV11-3; a weak D match, TRBD1 (5 bases). Germline V CDR1 and CDR2: SGHNT, YENEEA. The V gene lost 7 bases and the J gene lost 5 bases, with 11 bases spanning the gap. The CDR3 spans 13 residues. CDR3 amino acids: CASMTVRTGELFF. DNA for the CDR3: TGTGCCAGCATGACAGTGCGGACCGGGGAGCTGTTTTTT.

The V gene is TRBV9, the J gene TRBJ2-1; D ambiguous. The germline gives CDR1 SGDLS, CDR2 YYNGEE. The CDR3 length is 16 residues. The V and J ends lost 0 bases and 0 bases respectively, with 10 bases between them. CDR3 DNA sequence: TGTGCCAGCAGCGTAGTGCCGGTTGGCTCCTACAATGAGCAGTTCTTC. It specifies CASSVVPVGSYNEQFF.

The rearrangement uses TRBV27 and TRBJ1-2, with D possibly being TRBD1 (6 bases). Trimming cost V 4 bases and J 6 bases, with 18 bases left between them. The germline V gene has CDR1 MNHEY and CDR2 SMNVEV (reference sequence). The CDR3 spans 15 residues. The CDR3 nucleotides read TGTGCCAGCAGTTCCTGGAGAACTAGGGGGGATGGCTACACCTTC. Its translation: CASSSWRTRGDGYTF.

The chain is built from TRBV29-1 and TRBJ1-1; 9 bases match TRBD1. Trimming cost V 4 bases and J 4 bases; bases outside gene matches: 7. From germline, CDR1 is SQVTM and CDR2 ANQGSEA. The CDR3 covers 14 residues. For the CDR3, the DNA is TGCAGCGTTGGACAGGGGGGGTCGACCACTGAAGCTTTCTTT. Residues: CSVGQGGSTTEAFF.

This clone was observed a handful of times. The chain carries TRBV5-1 and TRBJ1-6; perhaps TRBD1 as D (5 bases). CDR3 size: 15 residues. V was clipped by 3 bases and J by 7 bases, with 14 bases between them. From germline, CDR1 is SGHRS and CDR2 YFSETQ. CDR3 sequence: CASSSSGEQNSPLHF. Here the CDR3 DNA reads TGCGCCAGCAGCTCCTCGGGGGAACAGAATTCACCCCTCCACTTT.

The chain has TRBV4-1 and TRBJ1-1, with D perhaps matching TRBD1 (6 bases). This CDR3 region has 16 residues. Trimming took off 0 bases at V and 1 base at J, with 12 bases between the two ends. Germline-derived CDR1 and CDR2 are MGHRA and YSYEKL. This CDR3 reads CASSQEVTGSNTEAFF. The DNA of the CDR3 is TGCGCCAGCAGCCAAGAGGTGACAGGCTCGAACACTGAAGCTTTCTTT.

Only a few counts were recorded for this clone. The chain has TRBV4-2 and TRBJ1-3; D ambiguous. There are 14 residues in the CDR3. The V and J ends lost 0 bases and 2 bases respectively, with 5 bases between them. CDR1 and CDR2 from the germline V gene are LGHNA and YNFKEQ. The CDR3 region has the DNA TGTGCCAGCAGCCAAGATTCGACTGGAAACACCATATATTTT. It yields the protein CASSQDSTGNTIYF.

The chain uses TRBV5-1 and TRBJ2-7, with D maybe TRBD1 (6 bases). Germline CDR1 and CDR2: SGHRS and YFSETQ. This CDR3 spans 13 amino acids. V was trimmed by 0 bases and J by 3 bases, leaving 7 bases between them. CDR3 sequence reads: CASSLDRDYEQYF. As DNA, the CDR3 is TGCGCCAGCAGCTTGGACAGGGACTACGAGCAGTACTTC.

This rearrangement joins TRBV7-6 to TRBJ2-3; 10 bases line up with TRBD2. Trimming removed 5 bases from V and 2 bases from J; junction bases left unmatched: 10. The CDR3 consists of 17 residues. Germline lookup yields CDR1 SGHVS and CDR2 FNYEAQ. The CDR3 here is CASSAAPGLAVTDTQYF. The DNA for the CDR3 is TGTGCCAGCAGCGCAGCTCCCGGACTAGCGGTCACAGATACGCAGTATTTT.

The chain recombines TRBV10-3 with TRBJ1-5; unclear D gene. This CDR3 is 13 amino acids long. Germline CDR1 is ENHRY and CDR2 is SYGVKD. Deletions cut 3 bases from V and 5 bases from J, with 8 bases between. The CDR3 nucleotides read TGTGCCATCAGTGACGGGAGCGATCAGCCCCAGCATTTT. This encodes CAISDGSDQPQHF.

The chain joins TRBV5-1 to TRBJ2-3; perhaps TRBD1 as D (6 bases). The CDR3 has 15 amino acids. Trimming removed 7 bases at V and 4 bases at J, with 19 bases between. Germline CDR1 reads SGHRS; CDR2 reads YFSETQ. The CDR3 region is CASRTGRGIPDTQYF. The CDR3 bases are TGCGCCAGCCGAACAGGGAGAGGTATCCCAGATACGCAGTATTTT. Combining the CDR3 with reference TRBV5-1 and TRBJ2-3 gives the whole variable domain KAGVTQTPRYLIKTRGQQVTLSCSPISGHRSVSWYQQTPGQGLQFLFEYFSETQRNKGNFPGRFSGRQFSNSRSEMNVSTLELGDSALYLCASRTGRGIPDTQYFGPGTRLTVL.

The V call is TRBV18, the J call TRBJ1-2, with a possible D match to TRBD1 (6 bases). The germline gives CDR1 KGHSH, CDR2 LQKENI. CDR3 length: 15 residues. V was trimmed by 3 bases and J by 3 bases, leaving 14 bases between them. CDR3 residues: CASSPSGGSHYGYTF. CDR3 in DNA: TGTGCCAGCTCACCCAGCGGGGGCAGCCACTATGGCTACACCTTC.